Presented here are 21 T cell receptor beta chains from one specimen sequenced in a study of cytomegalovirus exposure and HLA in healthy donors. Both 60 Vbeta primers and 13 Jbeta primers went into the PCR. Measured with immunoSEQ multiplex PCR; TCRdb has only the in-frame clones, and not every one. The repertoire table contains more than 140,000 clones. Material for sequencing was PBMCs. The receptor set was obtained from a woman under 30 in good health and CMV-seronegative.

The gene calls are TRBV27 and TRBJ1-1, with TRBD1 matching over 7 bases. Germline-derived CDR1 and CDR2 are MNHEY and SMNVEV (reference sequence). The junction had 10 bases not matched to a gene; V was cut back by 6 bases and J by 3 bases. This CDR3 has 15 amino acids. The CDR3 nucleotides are TGTGCCAGCAGCCCCCTGAGGGACAGTTACACTGAAGCTTTCTTT. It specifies CASSPLRDSYTEAFF.

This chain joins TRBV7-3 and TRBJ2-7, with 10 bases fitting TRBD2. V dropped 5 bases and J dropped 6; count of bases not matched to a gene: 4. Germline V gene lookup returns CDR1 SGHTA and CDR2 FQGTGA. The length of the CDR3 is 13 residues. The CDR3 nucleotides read TGTGCCAGCAGCGCCGGGACTAGCGCCGAGCAGTACTTC. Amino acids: CASSAGTSAEQYF.

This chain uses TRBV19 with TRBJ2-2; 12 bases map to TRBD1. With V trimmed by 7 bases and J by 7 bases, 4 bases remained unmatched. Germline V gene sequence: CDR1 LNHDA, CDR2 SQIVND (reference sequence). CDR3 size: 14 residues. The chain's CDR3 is CASTGTGGDGELFF. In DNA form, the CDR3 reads TGTGCCAGTACCGGGACAGGGGGCGACGGGGAGCTGTTTTTT.

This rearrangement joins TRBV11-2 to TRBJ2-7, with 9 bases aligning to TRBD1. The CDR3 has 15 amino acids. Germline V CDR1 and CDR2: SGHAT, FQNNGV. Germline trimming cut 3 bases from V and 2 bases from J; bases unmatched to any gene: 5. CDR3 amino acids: CASSLTGTGTYEQYF. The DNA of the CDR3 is TGTGCCAGCAGCTTGACCGGGACAGGGACCTACGAGCAGTACTTC.

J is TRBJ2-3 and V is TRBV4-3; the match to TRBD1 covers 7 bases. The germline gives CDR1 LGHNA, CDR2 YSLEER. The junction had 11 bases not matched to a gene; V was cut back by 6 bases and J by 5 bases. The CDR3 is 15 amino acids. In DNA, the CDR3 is TGCGCCAGCAGACCGACAGGGACGGGATTAGATACGCAGTATTTT. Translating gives CASRPTGTGLDTQYF.

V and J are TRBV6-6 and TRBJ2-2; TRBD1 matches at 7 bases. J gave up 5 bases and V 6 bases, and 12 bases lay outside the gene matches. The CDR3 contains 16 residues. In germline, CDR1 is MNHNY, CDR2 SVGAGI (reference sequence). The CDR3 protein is CASSDRAPVATGELFF. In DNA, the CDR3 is TGTGCCAGCAGCGACAGGGCCCCCGTGGCGACCGGGGAGCTGTTTTTT.

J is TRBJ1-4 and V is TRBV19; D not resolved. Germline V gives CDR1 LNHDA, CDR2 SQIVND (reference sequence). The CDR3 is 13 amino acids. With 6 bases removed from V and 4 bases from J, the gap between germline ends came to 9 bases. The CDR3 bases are TGTGCCAGTAGCCAGGACTTTAATGAAAAACTGTTTTTT. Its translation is CASSQDFNEKLFF.

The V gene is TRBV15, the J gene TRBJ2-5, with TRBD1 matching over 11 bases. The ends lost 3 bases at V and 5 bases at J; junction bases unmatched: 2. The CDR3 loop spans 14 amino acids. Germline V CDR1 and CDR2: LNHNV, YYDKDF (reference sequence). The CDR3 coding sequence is TGTGCCACCAGCAGGGACAGGGGGCGTGAGACCCAGTACTTC. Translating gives CATSRDRGRETQYF.

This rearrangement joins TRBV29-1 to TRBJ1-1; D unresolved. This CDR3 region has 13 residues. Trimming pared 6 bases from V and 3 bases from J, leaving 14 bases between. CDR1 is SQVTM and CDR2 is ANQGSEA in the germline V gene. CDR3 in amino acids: CSVRTKADTEAFF. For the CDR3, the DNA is TGCAGCGTGCGGACGAAAGCGGACACTGAAGCTTTCTTT.

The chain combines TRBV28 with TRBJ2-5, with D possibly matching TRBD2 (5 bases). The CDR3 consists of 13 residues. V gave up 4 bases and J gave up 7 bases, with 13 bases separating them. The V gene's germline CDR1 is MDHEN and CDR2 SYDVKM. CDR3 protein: CASSSTEGGTQYF. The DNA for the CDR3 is TGTGCCAGCAGTTCAACTGAGGGCGGGACCCAGTACTTC.

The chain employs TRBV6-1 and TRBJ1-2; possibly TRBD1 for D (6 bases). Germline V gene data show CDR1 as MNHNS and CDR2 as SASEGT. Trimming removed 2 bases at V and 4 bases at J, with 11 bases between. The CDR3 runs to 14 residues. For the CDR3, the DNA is TGTGCCAGCAGTGAACTAGGACAGAGCTATGGCTACACCTTC. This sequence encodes CASSELGQSYGYTF.

The CDR3 DNA sequence: TGCGCCAGCAGCACCGGGACTAGCGGGAGGAAGTCAGATACGCAGTATTTT. It codes for CASSTGTSGRKSDTQYF. The chain is built from TRBV5-1 and TRBJ2-3; 15 nucleotides align to TRBD2. The V gene's germline CDR1 is SGHRS and CDR2 YFSETQ. The V and J ends lost 4 bases and 4 bases, in that order; junction bases with no gene match: 7. This CDR3 has 17 residues.

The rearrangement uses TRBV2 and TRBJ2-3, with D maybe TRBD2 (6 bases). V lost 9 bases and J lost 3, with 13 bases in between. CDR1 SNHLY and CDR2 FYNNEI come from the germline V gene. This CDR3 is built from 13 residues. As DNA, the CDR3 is TGTGCCAGTTTCGGCGGGAATACAGATACGCAGTATTTT. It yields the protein CASFGGNTDTQYF.

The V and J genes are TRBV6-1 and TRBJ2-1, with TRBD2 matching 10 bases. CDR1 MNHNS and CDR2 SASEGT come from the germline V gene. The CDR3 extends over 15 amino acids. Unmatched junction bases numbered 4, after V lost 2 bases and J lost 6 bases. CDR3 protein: CASSELAGAVNEQFF. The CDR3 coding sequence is TGTGCCAGCAGTGAACTAGCGGGAGCGGTCAATGAGCAGTTCTTC.

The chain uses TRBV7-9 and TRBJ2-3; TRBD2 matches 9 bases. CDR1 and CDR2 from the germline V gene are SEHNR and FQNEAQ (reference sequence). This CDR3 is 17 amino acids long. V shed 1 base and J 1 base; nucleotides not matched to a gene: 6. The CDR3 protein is CASSLGDSGRRTDTQYF. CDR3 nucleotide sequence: TGTGCCAGCAGCTTAGGGGATAGCGGGAGACGCACAGATACGCAGTATTTT.

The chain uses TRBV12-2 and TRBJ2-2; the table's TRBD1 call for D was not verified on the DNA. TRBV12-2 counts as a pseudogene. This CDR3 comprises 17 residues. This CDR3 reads CASRLGGQGCGTGELFF. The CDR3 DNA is TGTGCAAGTCGCTTAGGGGGACAGGGTTGCGGCACCGGGGAGCTGTTTTTT.

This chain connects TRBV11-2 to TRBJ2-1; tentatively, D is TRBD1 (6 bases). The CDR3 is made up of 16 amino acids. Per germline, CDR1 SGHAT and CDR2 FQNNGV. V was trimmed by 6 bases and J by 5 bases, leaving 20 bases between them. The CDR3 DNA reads TGTGCCAGCAGTTCCCTCTACGGGACAATCAACAATGAGCAGTTCTTC. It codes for CASSSLYGTINNEQFF.

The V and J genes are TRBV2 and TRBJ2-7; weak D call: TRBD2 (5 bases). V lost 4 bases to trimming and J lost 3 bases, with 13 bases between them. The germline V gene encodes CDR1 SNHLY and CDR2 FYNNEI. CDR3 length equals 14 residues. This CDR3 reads CASSVPGRGYEQYF. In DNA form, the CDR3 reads TGTGCCAGCAGTGTACCGGGCCGGGGCTACGAGCAGTACTTC.

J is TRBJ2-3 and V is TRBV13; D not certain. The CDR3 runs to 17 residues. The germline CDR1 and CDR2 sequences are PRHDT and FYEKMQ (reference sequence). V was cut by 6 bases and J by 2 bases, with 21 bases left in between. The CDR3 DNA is TGTGCCAGCAGTCCGATTGGGCCTGGCTGGAACACAGATACGCAGTATTTT. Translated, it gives CASSPIGPGWNTDTQYF.

The CDR3 coding sequence is TGCGCCAGCAGAGAACAGATTTCTGGAAACACCATATATTTT. This codes for CASREQISGNTIYF. The chain recombines TRBV5-1 with TRBJ1-3; D unresolved. Trimming left V 5 bases short and J 1 base short, with 10 bases between. The CDR3 consists of 14 residues. Looked up from germline, CDR1 is SGHRS and CDR2 is YFSETQ.

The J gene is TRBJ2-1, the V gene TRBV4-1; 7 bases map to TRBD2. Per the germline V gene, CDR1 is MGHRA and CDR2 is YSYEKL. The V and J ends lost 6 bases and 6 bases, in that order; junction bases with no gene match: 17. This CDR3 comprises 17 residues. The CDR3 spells CASSPWGGRAFLNEQFF. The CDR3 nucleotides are TGCGCCAGCAGTCCCTGGGGTGGGAGGGCCTTTCTCAATGAGCAGTTCTTC.